This T cell receptor beta chain was identified in a study of response to subunit inactivated influenza vaccine. General study findings and limits: Every seasonal influenza vaccination brings in few new T cells, the authors suggested.

MiXCR was run by TCRdb on the RT-PCR reads, yielding one entry per CDR3 protein. The sample holds more than 200,000 distinct CDR3 sequences; more than 9% are singletons and the top ten take approximately 8.3%. The CDR3 extends over 16 amino acids. Trimming stripped 1 base from V and 4 bases from J, with 15 bases between. Germline CDR1 and CDR2: ENHRY and SYGVKD. About this clonotype: Its antigen remains unidentified.

This clonotype was obtained from a man between 45 and 60 years old who received an inactivated influenza vaccine. Sequenced material: non-naive T cells sorted from PBMCs, taken around 15 days before vaccination. The chain joins TRBV10-3 to TRBJ2-3, with D possibly matching TRBD1 (5 bases). For the CDR3, the DNA is TGTGCCATCAGTGAGTGGTCAGGGCGTGAGGCAGATACGCAGTATTTT. Amino acids: CAISEWSGREADTQYF.